The clone carrying this T cell receptor (beta chain) was seen only once. The sample is drawn from a study of blood T cell repertoires in COVID-19. The wider study: COVID-19 samples from acute and convalescent phases originated in the United States, Italy and Spain. The analysed material was cDNA or gDNA that came from T cells, B-cell-depleted T cells, or PBMCs.

CDR3 length: 18 amino acids. Germline loops: CDR1 SGDLS, CDR2 YYNGEE. The V segment lost 3 bases and the J segment 4 bases; nucleotides outside the gene matches: 15. In the original workflow: For nucleated cells, counts were estimated from reference gene primer amplification. Only in-frame clones appear in the TCRdb table, and some are missing; sequencing was by immunoSEQ multiplex PCR. V and J calls and clone size are copied from that table; D and trimming were computed from the DNA. Among tens of thousands of clones listed, about nine tenths were seen once. J is TRBJ2-1 and V is TRBV9; 8 positions agree with TRBD2. The sample comprised peripheral blood. The clonotype comes from a woman older than 75 with active COVID-19. The CDR3 sequence: CASSEPFGGGPFYNEQFF. CDR3 coding DNA: TGTGCCAGCAGCGAGCCCTTCGGCGGGGGGCCTTTTTACAATGAGCAGTTCTTC.